These 17 T cell receptor beta chains came from one sample sequenced in a study of T cells in Graves' hyperthyroidism and ophthalmopathy. Amplification yielded TCR beta CDR3 regions, with RNA transcripts as the source. HTBI primers were employed in a first-round RT-PCR of the TCR CDR3. Each CDR3 protein is one row after TCRdb ran MiXCR on the multiplex PCR reads. The sample has around 200,000 distinct CDR3 sequences, approximately 20% seen once; the top ten hold around two fifths. The sequenced sample was blood. The receptors come from a man in his forties or fifties with Graves' hyperthyroidism.

The sample holds a few counts of this clonotype. This chain connects TRBV7-8 to TRBJ2-7, with 12 bases matching TRBD2. The ends lost 4 bases at V and 5 bases at J; junction bases unmatched: 6. Germline V CDR1 and CDR2: SGHVS, FQNEAQ. The CDR3 sequence is 15 residues long. CDR3 protein: CASSYTSGGKNEQYF. The CDR3 DNA follows: TGTGCCAGCAGCTACACTAGCGGGGGGAAAAACGAGCAGTACTTC.

This clonotype showed up many times. The chain employs TRBV7-2 and TRBJ1-2; the D is unclear. The CDR3 is 15 amino acids. The germline V and J ends were trimmed by 3 bases and 3 bases, with 14 bases remaining between them. Per germline, CDR1 SGHTA and CDR2 FQGNSA. CDR3 residues: CASSFLSELDYGYTF. CDR3 in DNA: TGTGCCAGCAGCTTTCTCTCGGAGCTTGACTATGGCTACACCTTC.

This clonotype was seen many times. The genes are TRBV9 and TRBJ2-3; D uncertain. Germline lookup yields CDR1 SGDLS and CDR2 YYNGEE. The ends were cut back, 7 bases at V and 0 bases at J, with 15 bases in the middle. The CDR3 totals 15 residues. For the CDR3, the DNA is TGTGCCAGCCGGCTTAGGGATACGAGCACAGATACGCAGTATTTT. As protein: CASRLRDTSTDTQYF.

The table lists this clonotype with many counts. This chain joins TRBV7-8 and TRBJ2-3; D is uncertain. The germline V gene has CDR1 SGHVS and CDR2 FQNEAQ. The CDR3 runs 14 residues. V was clipped by 2 bases and J by 2 bases, with 8 bases between them. CDR3 coding DNA: TGTGCCAGCAGCTTACGACTGGACACAGATACGCAGTATTTT. The encoded protein is CASSLRLDTDTQYF.

The rearrangement joins TRBV12-3 or TRBV12-4 to TRBJ2-3; 10 nucleotides align to TRBD2. V shed 3 bases and J 2 bases; nucleotides not matched to a gene: 11. CDR3 length: 18 amino acids. CDR3 sequence: CASSLFEAGGPFTDTQYF. CDR3 sequence (DNA): TGTGCCAGCAGTTTGTTCGAAGCGGGGGGGCCGTTCACAGATACGCAGTATTTT.

The gene calls are TRBV7-9 and TRBJ2-3; the D call may be TRBD1 or TRBD2 (6 bases each). CDR3 length: 15 amino acids. Germline V gene sequence: CDR1 SEHNR, CDR2 FQNEAQ (reference sequence). The ends were cut back, 1 base at V and 6 bases at J, with 14 bases in the middle. The DNA of the CDR3 is TGTGCCAGCAGCTTAGTAGGGGGGTTCTTCGATACGCAGTATTTT. Amino acids: CASSLVGGFFDTQYF.

This clonotype was detected many times. The chain recombines TRBV28 with TRBJ2-1, with 9 bases that match TRBD1. The J segment lost 7 bases and the V segment lost 5 bases, leaving 12 bases of the junction unmatched. Germline CDR1 MDHEN, CDR2 SYDVKM. This CDR3 has 16 amino acids. CDR3 in DNA: TGTGCCAGCAGTATACTTGGGACAGGGAAGGGTAATGAGCAGTTCTTC. The encoded protein is CASSILGTGKGNEQFF. Full variable domain (remainder filled in from reference TRBV28 and TRBJ2-1): DVKVTQSSRYLVKRTGEKVFLECVQDMDHENMFWYRQDPGLGLRLIYFSYDVKMKEKGDIPEGYSVSREKKERFSLILESASTNQTSMYLCASSILGTGKGNEQFFGPGTRLTVL.

This clonotype showed up many times. The chain joins TRBV30 to TRBJ1-1; a weak D match, TRBD1 (5 bases). The ends were cut back, 2 bases at V and 4 bases at J, with 14 bases in the middle. The CDR3 is 14 residues long. Germline loops: CDR1 GTSNPN, CDR2 SVGIG (reference sequence). CDR3 DNA sequence: TGTGCCTGGAGTCCCCTGGGGGGGGGCACTGAAGCTTTCTTT. Protein product: CAWSPLGGGTEAFF.

This clonotype has just a few counts. The J gene is TRBJ2-7, the V gene TRBV4-3; D is possibly TRBD1 (5 bases). From germline, CDR1 is LGHNA and CDR2 YSLEER. CDR3 size: 16 residues. Trimming left V 0 bases short and J 2 bases short, with 14 bases between. DNA of the CDR3: TGCGCCAGCAGCCAAGATTTACAGGCAGATCCCTACGAGCAGTACTTC. It translates to CASSQDLQADPYEQYF.

V is TRBV2 and J is TRBJ2-1, with 8 bases aligning to TRBD1. Germline lookup yields CDR1 SNHLY and CDR2 FYNNEI. V was clipped by 6 bases and J by 15 bases; unmatched bases: 7. The length of the CDR3 is 11 residues. CDR3: CASSPGTGLFF. The CDR3 bases are TGTGCCAGCAGCCCCGGGACAGGATTGTTCTTC.

V and J are TRBV20-1 and TRBJ2-1; TRBD2 agrees at 9 bases. The junction had 3 bases not matched to a gene; V was cut back by 6 bases and J by 3 bases. The CDR3 runs to 13 residues. Germline V gene sequence: CDR1 DFQATT, CDR2 SNEGSKA (reference sequence). In DNA, the CDR3 is TGCAGTGCGGGGACTAGCCGCTACAATGAGCAGTTCTTC. This gives the protein CSAGTSRYNEQFF.

This clonotype showed up many times. The junction shows a germline mismatch at one end, possibly a read error. The chain links TRBV2 to TRBJ1-2, with D possibly being TRBD1 (5 bases). Germline lookup yields CDR1 SNHLY and CDR2 FYNNEI. The CDR3 has 14 residues. CDR3 sequence (DNA): TGTGCCAGCAGAGAAGGGACTGCCGCCTATGGCTACACCTTC. Protein: CASREGTAAYGYTF.

This clonotype was found many times. This chain joins TRBV29-1 and TRBJ2-3; perhaps TRBD2 as D (6 bases). Per germline, CDR1 SQVTM and CDR2 ANQGSEA. The ends were cut back, 2 bases at V and 2 bases at J, with 20 bases in the middle. The CDR3 totals 17 residues. The CDR3 region has the DNA TGCAGCGTTGAACCGGCCCTCGGGAAGCGGGTCACAGATACGCAGTATTTT. It codes for CSVEPALGKRVTDTQYF.

The chain combines TRBV11-2 with TRBJ2-6; tentatively, D is TRBD1 or TRBD2 (6 bases each). The V gene's germline CDR1 is SGHAT and CDR2 FQNNGV. Trimming left V 7 bases short and J 9 bases short, with 10 bases between. This CDR3 spans 12 amino acids. CDR3 coding DNA: TGTGCCAGCAACAGGGAGGACAACGTCCTGACTTTC. Encoded protein: CASNREDNVLTF.

This clonotype was found many times. The J gene is TRBJ2-3, the V gene TRBV7-8; 12 nucleotides match TRBD2. This CDR3 is built from 16 residues. V shed 3 bases and J 6 bases; nucleotides not matched to a gene: 7. Per the germline V gene, CDR1 is SGHVS and CDR2 is FQNEAQ. The CDR3 DNA is TGTGCCAGCAGCTTGACTAGCGGGGGCCATGGGGATACGCAGTATTTT. Translation gives CASSLTSGGHGDTQYF.

V is TRBV5-5 and J is TRBJ2-5; 10 positions agree with TRBD2. The J segment lost 4 bases and the V segment lost 4 bases, leaving 10 bases of the junction unmatched. CDR3 length equals 16 residues. Per the germline V gene, CDR1 is SGHKS and CDR2 is YYEKEE (reference sequence). CDR3 bases: TGTGCCAGCAGCGGTTCTAGCGGGGGCCGAGGAGAGACCCAGTACTTC. Translation gives CASSGSSGGRGETQYF.

The gene calls are TRBV6-5 and TRBJ1-5, with D perhaps TRBD1 (5 bases). The V end was cut by 5 bases, the J end by 6 bases, with 11 bases between. This CDR3 is 13 amino acids long. Germline CDR1 is MNHEY and CDR2 is SVGAGI. The CDR3: CASSNGGFQPQHF. In DNA form, the CDR3 reads TGTGCCAGCAGTAACGGGGGGTTTCAGCCCCAGCATTTT.